The source of this TCR beta chain is a study of early T cells in non-severe SARS-CoV-2 infection. In the study overall: Unsorted whole blood bulk RNA was sequenced, with unpaired chains.

Attachment of unique molecular identifiers was made to individual cDNA molecules. Using its own MiXCR run on the 5' RACE reads, TCRdb lists one record per CDR3 protein. The table records some 50,000 distinct CDR3 sequences, around 9.7% of them present only once. Study-wide results and caveats: Database matching using VDJdb favored anti-spike CD8 responses, with private and CD4 specificities left missing.

Looked up from germline, CDR1 is LGHDT and CDR2 is YNNKEL (reference sequence). V was clipped by 1 base and J by 6 bases, with 19 bases between them. CDR3 length: 16 residues. This clonotype showed up many times. Its antigen is not identified. The chain uses TRBV3-1 and TRBJ2-7, with TRBD2 as a possible D gene (6 bases). This clonotype originated in an adult who was a healthcare worker with PCR-confirmed SARS-CoV-2 infection or an uninfected control (not recorded which). The sequenced material came from whole blood. The CDR3 DNA sequence: TGTGCCAGCAGCCAAGGGGGGAGGCACATAGGACTCGAGCAGTACTTC. This translates into CASSQGGRHIGLEQYF.